This TCR beta chain was recorded in a study of cytomegalovirus exposure and HLA in healthy donors. Findings and caveats of the study: An ancestry cluster, one associated with Asian ancestry, reportedly showed fewer N-insertions than the approximately 650-donor mean in a later analysis.

Concerning this clone itself: Its antigen is as yet unknown.

PCR involved 60 Vbeta and 13 Jbeta primers. Here immunoSEQ multiplex PCR was the method, and the copy in TCRdb shows in-frame clones only, minus some. The table records around 180,000 clones, approximately 84% of them present only once. Germline assignment: CDR1 SEHNR and CDR2 FQNEAQ (reference sequence). The CDR3 covers 14 residues. V lost 0 bases, J lost 4 bases, and 9 bases lay in between. The receptor was derived from a girl under three years old in good health and CMV-seronegative. The specimen sequenced was PBMCs. The rearrangement uses TRBV7-9 and TRBJ2-5; D may be TRBD2 (7 bases). The CDR3 DNA reads as TGTGCCAGCAGCTTAGCGGGGGGGCTAGAGACCCAGTACTTC. Translation gives CASSLAGGLETQYF.